The entry that follows covers one TCR beta chain sequence. The data stem from a study of T-cell memory formation after mild COVID-19. Constant-segment-primed 5'RACE gave TCR alpha and TCR beta cDNA libraries with sample barcodes and UMIs. TCRdb reprocessed the 5' RACE reads via MiXCR and lists one record per CDR3 protein. This repertoire shows 300,000 to 400,000 distinct CDR3 sequences, about an eighth found once; its top ten account for over 20%. V was cut by 1 base and J by 5 bases, with 15 bases left in between. Germline V gene lookup returns CDR1 SGHKS and CDR2 YYEKEE (reference sequence). This CDR3 has 15 residues.

This chain links TRBV5-5 with TRBJ1-2; D is unresolved. The receptor's source is a man aged 18 to 29 who had mild COVID-19 (a few samples of this study predate the infection). Cell type and time point are not known. The sequenced material came from PBMCs or a T cell subset sorted from them (not recorded which). The CDR3 is CASSLSPGGGYGYTF. CDR3 DNA sequence: TGTGCCAGCAGCTTGTCCCCTGGAGGTGGTTATGGCTACACCTTC.